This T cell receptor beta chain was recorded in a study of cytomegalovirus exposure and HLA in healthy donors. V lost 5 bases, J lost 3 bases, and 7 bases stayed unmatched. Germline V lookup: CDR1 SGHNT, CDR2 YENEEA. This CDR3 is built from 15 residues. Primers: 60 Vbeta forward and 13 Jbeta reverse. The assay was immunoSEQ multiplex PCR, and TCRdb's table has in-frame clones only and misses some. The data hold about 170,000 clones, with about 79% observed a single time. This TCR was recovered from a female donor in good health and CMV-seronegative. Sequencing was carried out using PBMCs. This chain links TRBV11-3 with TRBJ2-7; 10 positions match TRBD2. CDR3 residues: CASSPTSGAFYEQYF. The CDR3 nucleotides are TGTGCCAGCAGCCCCACTAGCGGGGCTTTCTACGAGCAGTACTTC.